This TCR beta chain derives from a study of cytomegalovirus exposure and HLA in healthy donors. General study results and limits: Over 150 TCR beta chains were listed as cytomegalovirus-associated. It was found in a later analysis that first-cohort TCR clusters tended to co-occur in the 120 validation repertoires.

Germline CDR1 and CDR2: SGDLS and YYNGEE. Trimming removed 4 bases at V and 6 bases at J, with 9 bases between. The CDR3 extends over 12 amino acids. In regard to this clone: Antigen: not known.

Sequenced by immunoSEQ multiplex PCR; TCRdb stores in-frame clones only, minus some. The data hold approximately 240,000 clones, with around 90% observed a single time. The sample taken for sequencing was PBMCs. The chain recombines TRBV9 with TRBJ2-3; D is uncertain. The receptor was isolated from a woman under 30 in good health and CMV-seronegative. The DNA for the CDR3 is TGTGCCAGCAGCCGTTCCCTGGATACGCAGTATTTT. Its translation: CASSRSLDTQYF.